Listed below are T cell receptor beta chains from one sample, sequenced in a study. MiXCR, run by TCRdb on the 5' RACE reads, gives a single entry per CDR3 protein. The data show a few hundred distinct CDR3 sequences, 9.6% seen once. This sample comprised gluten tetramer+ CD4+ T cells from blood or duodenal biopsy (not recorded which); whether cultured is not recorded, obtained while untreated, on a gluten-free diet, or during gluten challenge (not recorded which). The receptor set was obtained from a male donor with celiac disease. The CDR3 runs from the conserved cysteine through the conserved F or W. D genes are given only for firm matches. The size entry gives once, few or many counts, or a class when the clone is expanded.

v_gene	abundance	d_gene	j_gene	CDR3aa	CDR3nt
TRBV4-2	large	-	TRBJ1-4	CASSQARGLDEKLFF	TGTGCCAGCAGCCAGGCGCGGGGCCTTGATGAAAAACTGTTTTTT
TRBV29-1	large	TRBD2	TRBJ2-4	CSVGGGNIQYF	TGCAGCGTCGGCGGGGGGAACATTCAGTACTTC
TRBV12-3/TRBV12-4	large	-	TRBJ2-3	CASRPQALWGTDTQYF	TGTGCCAGCAGACCCCAAGCTCTTTGGGGCACAGATACGCAGTATTTT
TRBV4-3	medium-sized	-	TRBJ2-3	CASSQEERRTDTQYF	TGCGCCAGCAGCCAAGAAGAGCGCCGGACAGATACGCAGTATTTT
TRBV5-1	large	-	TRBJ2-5	CASSLGFGGQYQETQYF	TGCGCCAGCAGCTTAGGATTCGGGGGTCAGTACCAAGAGACCCAGTACTTC
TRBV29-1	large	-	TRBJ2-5	CSGGEGLGETQYF	TGCAGCGGGGGTGAGGGGCTAGGGGAGACCCAGTACTTC
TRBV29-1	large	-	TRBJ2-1	CSAWTGGSYNEQFF	TGCAGCGCCTGGACTGGCGGGTCCTACAATGAGCAGTTCTTC
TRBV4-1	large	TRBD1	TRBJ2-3	CASSHPQGTDTQYF	TGCGCCAGCAGCCATCCACAGGGGACAGATACGCAGTATTTT
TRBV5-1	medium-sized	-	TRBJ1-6	CASSLGAADSPLHF	TGCGCCAGCAGCTTGGGTGCTGCTGATTCACCCCTCCACTTT
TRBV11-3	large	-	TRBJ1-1	CASSLGRGTEAFF	TGTGCCAGCAGCTTAGGTAGGGGAACTGAAGCTTTCTTT
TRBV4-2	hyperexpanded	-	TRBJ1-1	CASSQVSWGENTEAFF	TGTGCCAGCAGCCAAGTGTCGTGGGGGGAGAACACTGAAGCTTTCTTT
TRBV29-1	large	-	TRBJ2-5	CSASTGRETQYF	TGCAGCGCTTCCACAGGGAGAGAGACCCAGTACTTC
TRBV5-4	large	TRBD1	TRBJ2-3	CASSRTGGRTDTQYF	TGTGCCAGCAGCCGGACAGGGGGCCGGACAGATACGCAGTATTTT
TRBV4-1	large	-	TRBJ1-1	CASSQPSWGVEAFF	TGCGCCAGCAGCCAACCCTCCTGGGGGGTTGAAGCTTTCTTT
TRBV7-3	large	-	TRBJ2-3	CASSLFAGVEDTQYF	TGTGCCAGCAGCTTATTCGCTGGAGTTGAAGATACGCAGTATTTT
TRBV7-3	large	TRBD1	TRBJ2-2	CASSHGQGDGELFF	TGTGCCAGCAGCCACGGACAGGGCGACGGGGAGCTGTTTTTT
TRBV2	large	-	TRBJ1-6	CASSDRLGSPLHF	TGTGCCAGCAGTGATAGGCTCGGATCACCCCTCCACTTT
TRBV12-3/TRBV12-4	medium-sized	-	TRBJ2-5	CASSLALGQGETQYF	TGTGCCAGCAGTTTAGCCCTGGGGCAGGGAGAGACCCAGTACTTC
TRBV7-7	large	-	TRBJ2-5	CASSLGGQETQYF	TGTGCCAGCAGCCTAGGGGGGCAAGAGACCCAGTACTTC
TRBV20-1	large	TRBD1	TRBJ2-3	CSAGQSTDTQYF	TGCAGTGCGGGACAGAGCACAGATACGCAGTATTTT